Shown below are 26 T cell receptor beta chains from a single sample sequenced in a study of T-cell reconstitution after alpha-beta-depleted transplantation in children. Unique molecular identifiers featured in how the TCRbeta library was prepared. TCRdb re-analysed the PCR reads in MiXCR, keeping a single row per CDR3 protein. The sample lists around 600,000 distinct CDR3 sequences; 16% were seen once. The source material was PBMCs from the stem cell graft donor, sampled from the stem cell graft. Source of these receptors: a human donor who donated a stem cell graft to a child with acute myeloid leukemia.

This clonotype came up many times. The V gene is TRBV20-1, the J gene TRBJ2-7, with a weak D call TRBD2 (7 bases). CDR1 is DFQATT and CDR2 is SNEGSKA in the germline V gene (reference sequence). Trimming cost V 0 bases and J 4 bases, with 13 bases left between them. There are 14 residues in the CDR3. CDR3: CSARERGGEYEQYF. The CDR3 nucleotides read TGCAGTGCTAGAGAACGAGGGGGGGAATACGAGCAGTACTTC.

This chain connects TRBV12-3 or TRBV12-4 to TRBJ2-3; TRBD1 might be the D (5 bases). V gave up 1 base and J gave up 5 bases, with 10 bases separating them. This CDR3 has 14 residues. CDR3 residues: CASSLDRNGDTQYF. CDR3 DNA sequence: TGTGCCAGCAGTTTAGACAGGAACGGAGATACGCAGTATTTT.

This clonotype was found many times. This chain uses TRBV20-1 with TRBJ2-5; possible D gene TRBD2, 5 bases. Deletions cut 5 bases from V and 3 bases from J, with 13 bases between. Looked up from germline, CDR1 is DFQATT and CDR2 is SNEGSKA (reference sequence). This CDR3 contains 13 residues. The CDR3 region is CSAVPTGEETQYF. CDR3 in DNA: TGCAGTGCTGTACCGACCGGGGAAGAGACCCAGTACTTC.

The chain employs TRBV4-1 and TRBJ1-1; the D is unclear. Trimming left V 0 bases short and J 0 bases short, with 17 bases between. The CDR3 length is 18 residues. Germline assignment: CDR1 MGHRA and CDR2 YSYEKL. The CDR3 loop is CASSQERTAVGMNTEAFF. The CDR3 DNA reads TGCGCCAGCAGCCAAGAGAGGACGGCGGTGGGCATGAACACTGAAGCTTTCTTT.

The table lists this clonotype with a few counts. The rearrangement uses TRBV20-1 and TRBJ2-3, with D perhaps TRBD1 or TRBD2 (7 bases each). Germline values: CDR1 DFQATT, CDR2 SNEGSKA (reference sequence). This CDR3 contains 16 residues. The ends were cut back, 2 bases at V and 1 base at J, with 16 bases in the middle. CDR3 DNA sequence: TGCAGTGCTAGATACCAGGGGGGGCCTGGCACAGATACGCAGTATTTT. It specifies CSARYQGGPGTDTQYF.

This clonotype has a count of ten or more. V and J are TRBV29-1 and TRBJ2-5, with TRBD2 matching 10 bases. The CDR3 has 16 residues. Germline CDR1 reads SQVTM; CDR2 reads ANQGSEA. With 0 bases clipped from V and 2 bases from J, the junction kept 6 bases outside the gene matches. DNA of the CDR3: TGCAGCGTTGAAGACCTGCCAGCGGGGGGGCAAGAGACCCAGTACTTC. Its translation: CSVEDLPAGGQETQYF.

This clonotype was recorded many times. The chain uses TRBV20-1 and TRBJ2-5, with D perhaps being TRBD1 or TRBD2 (5 bases each). The CDR3 has 12 amino acids. V was clipped by 0 bases and J by 5 bases, with 7 bases between them. Germline V gene lookup returns CDR1 DFQATT and CDR2 SNEGSKA (reference sequence). The CDR3 nucleotides read TGCAGTGCTAGAGATGGGACGGAGACCCAGTACTTC. As protein: CSARDGTETQYF.

This clonotype was counted at least ten times. The rearrangement joins TRBV20-1 to TRBJ2-2; tentatively, D is TRBD1 (5 bases). The CDR3 spans 14 residues. In germline, CDR1 is DFQATT, CDR2 SNEGSKA (reference sequence). V lost 5 bases, J lost 3 bases, and 13 bases lay in between. CDR3 nucleotides: TGCAGTGCTTTCCAGGGTCTGGACACCGGGGAGCTGTTTTTT. Protein: CSAFQGLDTGELFF.

This clonotype was counted once. A read error is possible here, since a much larger clone lies one base away. The chain employs TRBV20-1 and TRBJ1-4; D not resolved. The germline CDR1 and CDR2 sequences are DFQATT and SNEGSKA (reference sequence). The germline V and J ends were trimmed by 5 bases and 7 bases, with 17 bases remaining between them. This CDR3 region has 14 residues. The CDR3 DNA sequence: TGCAGTGCTGCGACCGGGCAGGTAGGTGAAAAACTGTTTTTT. Translation gives CSAATGQVGEKLFF.

This clonotype was observed many times. The chain uses TRBV6-5 and TRBJ2-1; D is ambiguous. V was trimmed by 0 bases and J by 8 bases, leaving 17 bases between them. This CDR3 region has 16 residues. Germline-derived CDR1 and CDR2 are MNHEY and SVGAGI. CDR3 residues: CASSYSKMGRNDEQFF. The CDR3 DNA is TGTGCCAGCAGTTACTCGAAGATGGGCAGGAACGATGAGCAGTTCTTC.

The chain links TRBV27 to TRBJ1-6, with 10 positions matching TRBD1. This CDR3 contains 15 residues. The germline gives CDR1 MNHEY, CDR2 SMNVEV (reference sequence). J lost 5 bases, V lost 4 bases, and 2 bases had no gene match. CDR3 DNA: TGTGCCAGCAGTTGGACAGGGGGAAATAATTCACCCCTCCACTTT. Translated: CASSWTGGNNSPLHF.

This clonotype was detected many times. V is TRBV20-1 and J is TRBJ2-1, with TRBD2 matching 9 bases. Germline CDR1 and CDR2: DFQATT and SNEGSKA (reference sequence). The CDR3 covers 14 residues. J was trimmed by 10 bases and V by 1 base; bases with no gene match: 8. For the CDR3, the DNA is TGCAGTGCTAGAGGGGCGGGGGGGCCAGAAGAGCAGTTCTTC. It encodes CSARGAGGPEEQFF.

V gene TRBV4-3 combines with J gene TRBJ2-7, with 7 bases aligning to TRBD1. V was clipped by 5 bases and J by 1 base; unmatched bases: 8. This CDR3 region has 15 residues. The germline gives CDR1 LGHNA, CDR2 YSLEER. CDR3 in amino acids: CASSTRTGQSYEQYF. The DNA for the CDR3 is TGCGCCAGCAGCACGCGGACAGGACAATCCTACGAGCAGTACTTC.

The table lists this clonotype with many counts. V gene TRBV20-1 combines with J gene TRBJ2-2; a possible D gene is TRBD1 (6 bases). Germline V lookup: CDR1 DFQATT, CDR2 SNEGSKA (reference sequence). CDR3 length: 14 residues. Deletions cut 3 bases from V and 2 bases from J, with 10 bases between. CDR3 coding DNA: TGCAGTGCTAGGACAGGCGCTAACACCGGGGAGCTGTTTTTT. It translates to CSARTGANTGELFF.

The chain uses TRBV9 and TRBJ2-7; D remains ambiguous. The ends were cut back, 0 bases at V and 0 bases at J, with 7 bases in the middle. In germline, CDR1 is SGDLS, CDR2 YYNGEE. The CDR3 length is 14 residues. The CDR3 loop reads CASSVDGGSYEQYF. The DNA of the CDR3 is TGTGCCAGCAGCGTAGACGGTGGCTCCTACGAGCAGTACTTC.

This clonotype was observed many times. The rearrangement links TRBV20-1 to TRBJ2-7; D might be TRBD2 (5 bases). V lost 6 bases and J lost 4, with 13 bases in between. The germline V gene encodes CDR1 DFQATT and CDR2 SNEGSKA (reference sequence). This CDR3 contains 12 residues. The CDR3 here is CSARRGSYEQYV. The CDR3 DNA reads TGCAGTGCCAGACGGGGATCATACGAGCAGTACGTC.

This clonotype has a count of ten or more. This chain uses TRBV7-3 with TRBJ2-2; 8 bases fit TRBD1. Germline lookup yields CDR1 SGHTA and CDR2 FQGTGA. Trimming removed 5 bases from V and 3 bases from J; junction bases left unmatched: 5. This CDR3 region has 15 residues. CDR3 region: CASSPYRGDTGELFF. CDR3 sequence (DNA): TGTGCCAGCAGCCCATACAGGGGGGACACCGGGGAGCTGTTTTTT.

There are many counts of this clonotype. CDR3 in amino acids: CSARPPRRGYNEQFF. The CDR3 DNA is TGCAGTGCTAGACCTCCGAGGCGGGGCTACAATGAGCAGTTCTTC. The chain is built from TRBV20-1 and TRBJ2-1, with D tentatively TRBD2 (6 bases). V was trimmed by 2 bases and J by 3 bases, leaving 14 bases between them. Looked up from germline, CDR1 is DFQATT and CDR2 is SNEGSKA (reference sequence). The CDR3 is 15 amino acids.

This clonotype was observed at least ten times. This sequence joins TRBV6-1 and TRBJ2-3; D is unclear. The CDR3 loop spans 14 amino acids. V was pared by 2 bases and J by 2 bases, with 8 bases between. Germline V CDR1 and CDR2: MNHNS, SASEGT. CDR3 bases: TGTGCCAGCAGTGAATGGCCAGACACAGATACGCAGTATTTT. Amino acid sequence: CASSEWPDTDTQYF.

This clonotype appeared a few times. The rearrangement links TRBV7-2 to TRBJ1-5; D gene uncertain. CDR3 length: 13 residues. V lost 5 bases and J 7 bases, leaving 12 bases between the germline ends. The germline gives CDR1 SGHTA, CDR2 FQGNSA. DNA for the CDR3: TGTGCCAGCAGCACCTGGACGACGCAGCCCCAGCATTTT. It specifies CASSTWTTQPQHF.

This chain links TRBV12-3 or TRBV12-4 with TRBJ1-4, with unresolved D. V lost 6 bases and J 7 bases, leaving 15 bases between the germline ends. This CDR3 region has 14 residues. CDR3 sequence reads: CASSGPGRGEKLFF. In DNA form, the CDR3 reads TGTGCCAGCAGCGGACCGGGCCGGGGTGAAAAACTGTTTTTT.

The table lists this clonotype with many counts. The rearrangement links TRBV5-5 to TRBJ2-7; D gene ambiguous. In germline, CDR1 is SGHKS, CDR2 YYEKEE (reference sequence). The CDR3 spans 13 residues. V lost 2 bases and J lost 3, with 9 bases in between. The CDR3 region is CASSLTTFYEQYV. Here the CDR3 DNA reads TGTGCCAGCAGCTTAACAACATTCTACGAGCAGTACGTC.

This clonotype showed up just a few times. The V call is TRBV7-9, the J call TRBJ2-1; D is possibly TRBD2 (5 bases). V lost 6 bases and J 0 bases, leaving 15 bases between the germline ends. Germline CDR1 is SEHNR and CDR2 is FQNEAQ (reference sequence). The CDR3 sequence is 16 residues long. CDR3 coding DNA: TGTGCCAGCAGGCACGGTGGAGGCAGCTCCTACAATGAGCAGTTCTTC. Its protein product is CASRHGGGSSYNEQFF.

This clonotype was observed a handful of times. The CDR3 nucleotides read TGTGCCAGCAGTTACTCGTGGGACAGGGTCGAGAGGCAGTACTTC. Translated, it gives CASSYSWDRVERQYF. The chain links TRBV6-2 or TRBV6-3 to TRBJ2-7; TRBD1 matches 9 bases. Germline trimming cut 0 bases from V and 9 bases from J; bases unmatched to any gene: 9. This CDR3 is built from 15 residues. CDR1 is MNHEY, CDR2 SVGEGT, per germline.

The chain couples TRBV7-9 to TRBJ2-1, with 7 bases identical to TRBD2. Per germline, CDR1 SEHNR and CDR2 FQNEAQ (reference sequence). V lost 3 bases to trimming and J lost 9 bases; unmatched junction nucleotides: 5. The CDR3 totals 13 residues. CDR3 in amino acids: CASSLGGGVEQFF. The CDR3 DNA follows: TGTGCCAGCAGCTTGGGGGGAGGGGTTGAGCAGTTCTTC. Full variable domain (remainder filled in from reference TRBV7-9 and TRBJ2-1): DTGVSQNPRHKITKRGQNVTFRCDPISEHNRLYWYRQTLGQGPEFLTYFQNEAQLEKSRLLSDRFSAERPKGSFSTLEIQRTEQGDSAMYLCASSLGGGVEQFFGPGTRLTVL.

This clonotype was detected only a few times. This rearrangement joins TRBV5-1 to TRBJ2-5; tentatively, D is TRBD2 (6 bases). The germline V and J ends were trimmed by 4 bases and 4 bases, with 20 bases remaining between them. This CDR3 spans 16 amino acids. Looked up from germline, CDR1 is SGHRS and CDR2 is YFSETQ. DNA of the CDR3: TGCGCCAGCAGCCTGGTATCAGGGACTCCGGGAGAGACCCAGTACTTC. Translated, it gives CASSLVSGTPGETQYF.